This record concerns one TCR beta chain sequence. Transcripts of RNA were the source for amplifying TCR beta CDR3 regions. A first-round RT-PCR used HTBI primers, followed by a second-round multiplex PCR. TCRdb processed the multiplex PCR reads anew with MiXCR; each CDR3 protein has one entry. The table includes approximately 1.2 million distinct CDR3 sequences, about two fifths detected once. The sample comes from a study of Graves' ophthalmopathy and Graves' hyperthyroidism. Overall study context: Ophthalmopathy absent within 18 months of follow-up marked hyperthyroidism as stable.

V was pared by 4 bases and J by 4 bases, with 15 bases between. The CDR3 consists of 14 residues. Germline values: CDR1 SGDLS, CDR2 YYNGEE. Diagnosis was based on clinical symptoms, serum thyroxine, TRAb, thyroid ultrasound and orbital computed tomography. The J gene is TRBJ2-7, the V gene TRBV9; D gene uncertain. The source material was peripheral blood or thyroid tissue (not recorded which). The clonotype was recovered from an adult man with Graves' hyperthyroidism. The CDR3 bases are TGTGCCAGCAGCCAACGGTCAGCTACATACGAGCAGTACTTC. The encoded protein is CASSQRSATYEQYF.